Listed here are 21 T cell receptor beta chains from one sample, sequenced in a study of OX40 agonist ivuxolimab in advanced cancers. The table came from immunoSEQ multiplex PCR; TCRdb's copy has only in-frame clones and leaves some out. The table shows 35,000 to 45,000 clones, with 88% occurring only once. Sequencing used CD4+ or CD8+ T cells sorted from blood, obtained in a trial of the OX40 agonist ivuxolimab. The receptors were sampled from an adult with an advanced solid tumor such as melanoma, head and neck, liver or kidney cancer.

The chain carries TRBV5-1 and TRBJ2-2; possible D gene TRBD2, 6 bases. This CDR3 region has 16 residues. Trimming removed 0 bases from V and 1 base from J, with 10 bases in between. Germline-derived CDR1 and CDR2 are SGHRS and YFSETQ. CDR3 nucleotides: TGCGCCAGCAGCTTGGCCGGGGGTTGGAACACCGGGGAGCTGTTTTTT. Translating gives CASSLAGGWNTGELFF.

Of note for this clone: Other DNA sequences from this sample encode an identical CDR3 as well. This chain joins TRBV7-9 and TRBJ2-2; D remains ambiguous. Trimming pared 4 bases from V and 0 bases from J, leaving 6 bases between. Germline CDR1 and CDR2: SEHNR and FQNEAQ (reference sequence). The CDR3 consists of 14 residues. CDR3 sequence reads: CASSSNPNTGELFF. In DNA form, the CDR3 reads TGTGCCAGCAGCTCGAACCCGAACACCGGGGAGCTGTTTTTT.

The chain combines TRBV5-6 with TRBJ1-2; TRBD1 agrees at 12 bases. Germline lookup yields CDR1 SGHDT and CDR2 YYEEEE. The CDR3 extends over 15 amino acids. V lost 2 bases to trimming and J lost 7 bases; unmatched junction nucleotides: 6. CDR3 DNA: TGTGCCAGCAGCTTCGGGACAGGGGGCGGTTCTGGCTACACCTTC. Its protein is CASSFGTGGGSGYTF.

This chain joins TRBV19 and TRBJ1-2; 11 bases map to TRBD1. Germline CDR1 and CDR2: LNHDA and SQIVND (reference sequence). The length of the CDR3 is 12 residues. The junction had 2 bases not matched to a gene; V was cut back by 8 bases and J by 6 bases. The CDR3 DNA sequence: TGTGCCAGTGGACAGGGGGCCCATGGCTACACCTTC. Its protein is CASGQGAHGYTF.

In nucleotides, the CDR3 is TGTGCCAGCAGCTCAGAGGGATCCCTTATTGTTTATGGCTACACCTTC. The encoded protein is CASSSEGSLIVYGYTF. V is TRBV7-9 and J is TRBJ1-2, with D uncertain. Germline CDR1 and CDR2: SEHNR and FQNEAQ (reference sequence). Between the trimmed V and J ends, which lost 4 bases and 5 bases, there was a span of 20 bases. CDR3 length: 16 residues.

This clone is a singleton in its sample. The J gene is TRBJ2-7, the V gene TRBV6-8; D is uncertain. Trimming pared 7 bases from V and 10 bases from J, leaving 20 bases between. The CDR3 extends over 13 amino acids. Germline V gene sequence: CDR1 MNHGY, CDR2 SAAAGT. CDR3 residues: CASTIRHSQEQYV. CDR3 coding DNA: TGTGCCAGCACCATCCGGCACAGCCAGGAACAGTACGTC.

V is TRBV29-1 and J is TRBJ1-2; D is possibly TRBD1 (5 bases). Trimming pared 4 bases from V and 6 bases from J, leaving 15 bases between. This CDR3 region has 13 residues. The germline CDR1 and CDR2 sequences are SQVTM and ANQGSEA. As DNA, the CDR3 is TGCAGCGTTGTCGGGGGGACCCCGGATGGCTACACCTTC. This translates into CSVVGGTPDGYTF.

The V call is TRBV9, the J call TRBJ2-2; 8 nucleotides line up with TRBD2. The CDR3 extends over 15 amino acids. Germline CDR1 SGDLS, CDR2 YYNGEE. V lost 4 bases and J lost 7; bases outside the gene matches: 9. The CDR3 is CASSSSGGLDGELFF. The CDR3 region has the DNA TGTGCCAGCAGCTCCTCGGGGGGGCTTGACGGGGAGCTGTTTTTT. The full variable domain, rest sourced from reference TRBV9 and TRBJ2-2, is DSGVTQTPKHLITATGQRVTLRCSPRSGDLSVYWYQQSLDQGLQFLIQYYNGEERAKGNILERFSAQQFPDLHSELNLSSLELGDSALYFCASSSSGGLDGELFFGEGSRLTVL.

The chain couples TRBV7-9 to TRBJ2-7; 7 nucleotides line up with TRBD1. V was pared by 5 bases and J by 2 bases, with 9 bases of the junction left unmatched. Per the germline V gene, CDR1 is SEHNR and CDR2 is FQNEAQ (reference sequence). CDR3 length: 15 amino acids. This chain's CDR3 is CASSPRTGKTYEQYV. The CDR3 nucleotides are TGTGCCAGCAGCCCAAGGACAGGAAAGACCTACGAGCAGTACGTC.

The V gene is TRBV6-1, the J gene TRBJ1-1, with 7 bases identical to TRBD1. The CDR3 loop spans 14 amino acids. The germline V gene encodes CDR1 MNHNS and CDR2 SASEGT. V was pared by 5 bases and J by 4 bases, with 7 bases of the junction left unmatched. The CDR3 region has the DNA TGTGCCAGCAGTTATCCGGGACAGAGCACTGAAGCTTTCTTT. Translation: CASSYPGQSTEAFF.

The CDR3 bases are TGTGCCAGCAGCCCTAAAGTGGGGGCGGGCGAGCAGTACGTC. This gives the protein CASSPKVGAGEQYV. The chain employs TRBV6-1 and TRBJ2-7; a possible D gene is TRBD1 (6 bases). The CDR3 is made up of 14 amino acids. The V gene's germline CDR1 is MNHNS and CDR2 SASEGT. V was cut by 6 bases and J by 6 bases, with 18 bases left in between.

This clone has more than one count but fewer than ten. The chain's CDR3 is CASSTEGFNTDTQYF. The CDR3 DNA reads TGTGCCAGCAGCACGGAAGGATTTAACACAGATACGCAGTATTTT. The gene calls are TRBV5-5 and TRBJ2-3; D ambiguous. The V gene's germline CDR1 is SGHKS and CDR2 YYEKEE (reference sequence). The V end lost 4 bases, the J end lost 2 bases, and 14 bases lay between the germline ends. This CDR3 is built from 15 residues.

This clone occurred a few times. CDR3 in DNA: TGTGCCAGCAGTGAAGCGGGGACAGGGTTCTATGGCTACACCTTC. This encodes CASSEAGTGFYGYTF. The genes are TRBV2 and TRBJ1-2; 9 nucleotides agree with TRBD1. The V segment lost 0 bases and the J segment 4 bases; nucleotides outside the gene matches: 3. The CDR3 contains 15 residues. The germline V gene has CDR1 SNHLY and CDR2 FYNNEI.

This clone was detected once. The gene calls are TRBV7-9 and TRBJ2-3; 8 bases agree with TRBD1. Germline CDR1 is SEHNR and CDR2 is FQNEAQ (reference sequence). The CDR3 length is 14 residues. V lost 0 bases to trimming and J lost 7 bases; unmatched junction nucleotides: 3. The CDR3 spells CASSLATGANTQYF. As DNA, the CDR3 is TGTGCCAGCAGCTTAGCGACAGGGGCTAATACGCAGTATTTT.

This clone was counted a single time. CDR3 sequence (DNA): TGTGCCAGCAGCCAACTACTCGGACAGGCCCAAGAGACCCAGTACTTC. As protein: CASSQLLGQAQETQYF. This chain uses TRBV28 with TRBJ2-5, with 7 bases lining up with TRBD1. The CDR3 contains 16 residues. The J segment lost 1 base and the V segment lost 6 bases, leaving 11 bases of the junction unmatched. In germline, CDR1 is MDHEN, CDR2 SYDVKM.

The chain links TRBV27 to TRBJ1-2; the D is unclear. The germline CDR1 and CDR2 sequences are MNHEY and SMNVEV (reference sequence). The CDR3 is made up of 15 amino acids. V was cut by 3 bases and J by 4 bases, with 15 bases left in between. The CDR3 DNA reads as TGTGCCAGCAGTTTCAGGAGAGGCAGCACCTATGGCTACACCTTC. It encodes CASSFRRGSTYGYTF.

CDR3 DNA sequence: TGCGCCAGCAGCCCAGACAGTTTCAATCAGCCCCAGCATTTT. It specifies CASSPDSFNQPQHF. J is TRBJ1-5 and V is TRBV4-3; TRBD1 is a possible D gene (5 bases). V was cut by 4 bases and J by 3 bases, with 10 bases left in between. CDR3 size: 14 residues. Germline V gene lookup returns CDR1 LGHNA and CDR2 YSLEER.

This clone was detected once. This chain uses TRBV11-1 with TRBJ1-1; the D is unclear. Germline CDR1 and CDR2: SGHAT and FQDESV (reference sequence). The CDR3 contains 12 residues. Trimming pared 6 bases from V and 0 bases from J, leaving 5 bases between. This CDR3 reads CASSHLNTEAFF. The CDR3, as DNA: TGTGCCAGCAGTCATCTGAACACTGAAGCTTTCTTT.

This clone was observed a handful of times. The gene calls are TRBV10-1 and TRBJ1-1, with 8 nucleotides matching TRBD1. Germline V gene lookup returns CDR1 WNHNN and CDR2 SYGVQD (reference sequence). There are 14 residues in the CDR3. Germline trimming cut 5 bases from V and 0 bases from J; bases unmatched to any gene: 2. For the CDR3, the DNA is TGCGCCAGCAGTCCGGACAGGGTGAACACTGAAGCTTTCTTT. Protein: CASSPDRVNTEAFF.

The chain has TRBV5-2 and TRBJ1-1. TRBV5-2 corresponds to a pseudogene. This CDR3 spans 14 amino acids. The CDR3 reads CASSPGAMNTEAFF. CDR3 nucleotides: TGTGCCAGCAGCCCGGGGGCCATGAACACTGAAGCTTTCTTT.

The chain employs TRBV19 and TRBJ2-1, with D possibly TRBD2 on 6 matching bases. Germline-derived CDR1 and CDR2 are LNHDA and SQIVND (reference sequence). The CDR3 totals 16 residues. Trimming removed 11 bases at V and 0 bases at J, with 20 bases between. The CDR3: CASTGEWGFSYNEQFF. The CDR3 region has the DNA TGTGCCTCTACGGGGGAGTGGGGGTTCTCCTACAATGAGCAGTTCTTC.